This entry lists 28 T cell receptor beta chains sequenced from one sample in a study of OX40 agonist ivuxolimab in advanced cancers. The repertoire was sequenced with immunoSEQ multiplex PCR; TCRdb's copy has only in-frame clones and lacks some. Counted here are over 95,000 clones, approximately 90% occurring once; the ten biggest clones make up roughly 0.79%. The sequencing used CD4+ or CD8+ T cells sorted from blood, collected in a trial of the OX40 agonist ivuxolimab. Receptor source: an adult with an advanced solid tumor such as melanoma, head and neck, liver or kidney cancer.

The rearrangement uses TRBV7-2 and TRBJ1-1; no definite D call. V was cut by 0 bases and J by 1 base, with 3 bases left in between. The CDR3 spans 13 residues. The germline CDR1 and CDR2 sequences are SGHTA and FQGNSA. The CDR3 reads CASSLARNTEAFF. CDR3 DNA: TGTGCCAGCAGCTTAGCTAGGAACACTGAAGCTTTCTTT.

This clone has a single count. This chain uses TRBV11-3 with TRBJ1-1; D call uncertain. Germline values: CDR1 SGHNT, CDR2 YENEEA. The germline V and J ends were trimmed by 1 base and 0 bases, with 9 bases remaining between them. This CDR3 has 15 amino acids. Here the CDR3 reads CASSLGQNLNTEAFF. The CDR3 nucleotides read TGTGCCAGCAGCTTAGGTCAGAACCTGAACACTGAAGCTTTCTTT.

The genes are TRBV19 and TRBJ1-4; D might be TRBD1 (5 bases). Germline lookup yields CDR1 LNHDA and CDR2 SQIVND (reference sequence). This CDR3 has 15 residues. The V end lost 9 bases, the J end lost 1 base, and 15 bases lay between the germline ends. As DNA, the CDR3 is TGTGCCAGCCAAGCCCAGGGTATAACTAATGAAAAACTGTTTTTT. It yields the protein CASQAQGITNEKLFF.

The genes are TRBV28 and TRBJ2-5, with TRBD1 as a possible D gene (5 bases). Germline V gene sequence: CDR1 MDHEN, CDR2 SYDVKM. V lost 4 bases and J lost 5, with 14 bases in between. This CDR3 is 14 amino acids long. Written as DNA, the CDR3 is TGTGCCAGCAGTTCCTCCGGCCCAGGGGAGACCCAGTACTTC. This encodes CASSSSGPGETQYF.

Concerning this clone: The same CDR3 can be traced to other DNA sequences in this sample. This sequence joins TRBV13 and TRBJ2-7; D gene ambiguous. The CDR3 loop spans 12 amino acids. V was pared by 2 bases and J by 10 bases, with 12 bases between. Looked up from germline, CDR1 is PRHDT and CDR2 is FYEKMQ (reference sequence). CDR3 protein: CASSLKGGEQYF. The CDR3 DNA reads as TGTGCCAGCAGCTTAAAGGGCGGCGAACAGTACTTC.

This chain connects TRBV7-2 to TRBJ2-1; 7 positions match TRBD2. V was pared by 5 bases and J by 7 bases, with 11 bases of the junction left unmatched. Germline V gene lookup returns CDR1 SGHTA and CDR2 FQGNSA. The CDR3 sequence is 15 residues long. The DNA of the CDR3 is TGTGCCAGCAGCCGGGGCCGAGACGGGGGGAATGAGCAGTTCTTC. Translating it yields CASSRGRDGGNEQFF.

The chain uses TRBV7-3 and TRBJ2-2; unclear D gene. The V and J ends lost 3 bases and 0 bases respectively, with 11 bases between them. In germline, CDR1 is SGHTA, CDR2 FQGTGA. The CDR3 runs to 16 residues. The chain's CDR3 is CASSLSPSANTGELFF. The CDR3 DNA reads TGTGCCAGCAGCTTGAGCCCCTCCGCGAACACCGGGGAGCTGTTTTTT.

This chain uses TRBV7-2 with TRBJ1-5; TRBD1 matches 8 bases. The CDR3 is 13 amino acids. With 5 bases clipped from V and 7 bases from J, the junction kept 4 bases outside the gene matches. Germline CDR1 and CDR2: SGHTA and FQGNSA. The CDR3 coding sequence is TGTGCCAGCAGCCTGGACAGGGCCCAGCCCCAGCATTTT. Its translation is CASSLDRAQPQHF.

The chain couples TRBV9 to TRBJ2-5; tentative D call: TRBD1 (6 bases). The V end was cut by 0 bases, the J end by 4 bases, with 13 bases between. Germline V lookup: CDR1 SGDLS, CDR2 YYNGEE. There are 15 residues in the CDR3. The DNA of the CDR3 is TGTGCCAGCAGCGTAGGTAGGGGGATGGGAGAGACCCAGTACTTC. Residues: CASSVGRGMGETQYF.

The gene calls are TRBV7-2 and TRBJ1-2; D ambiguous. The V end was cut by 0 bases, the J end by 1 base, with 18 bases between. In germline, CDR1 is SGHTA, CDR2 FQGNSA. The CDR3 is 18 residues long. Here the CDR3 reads CASSLARNLRGINYGYTF. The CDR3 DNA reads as TGTGCCAGCAGCTTAGCGCGTAATTTACGAGGGATTAACTATGGCTACACCTTC.

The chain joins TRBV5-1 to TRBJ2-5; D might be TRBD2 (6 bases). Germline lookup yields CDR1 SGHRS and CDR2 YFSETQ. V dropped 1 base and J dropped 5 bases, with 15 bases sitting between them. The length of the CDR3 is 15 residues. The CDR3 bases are TGCGCCAGCAGCTTGTCGGAAGGAGGGTGGGAGACCCAGTACTTC. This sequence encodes CASSLSEGGWETQYF.

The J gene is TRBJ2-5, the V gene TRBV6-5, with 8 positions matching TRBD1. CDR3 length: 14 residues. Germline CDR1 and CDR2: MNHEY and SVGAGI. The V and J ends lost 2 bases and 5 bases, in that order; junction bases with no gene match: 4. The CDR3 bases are TGTGCCAGCAGTTACGGACAGGGCAGGGAGACCCAGTACTTC. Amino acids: CASSYGQGRETQYF.

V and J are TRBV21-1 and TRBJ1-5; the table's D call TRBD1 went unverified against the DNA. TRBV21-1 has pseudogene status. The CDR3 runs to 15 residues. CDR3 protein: CASSGTGQLHQPQHF. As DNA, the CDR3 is TGTGCCAGCAGCGGTACAGGACAACTCCATCAGCCCCAGCATTTT.

This chain's CDR3 is CASSQQQGAGTEAFF. In DNA form, the CDR3 reads TGCGCCAGCAGCCAACAACAGGGGGCAGGGACTGAAGCTTTCTTT. This chain connects TRBV4-3 to TRBJ1-1, with 9 nucleotides matching TRBD1. The CDR3 is made up of 15 amino acids. V lost 2 bases to trimming and J lost 5 bases; unmatched junction nucleotides: 6. Germline values: CDR1 LGHNA, CDR2 YSLEER.

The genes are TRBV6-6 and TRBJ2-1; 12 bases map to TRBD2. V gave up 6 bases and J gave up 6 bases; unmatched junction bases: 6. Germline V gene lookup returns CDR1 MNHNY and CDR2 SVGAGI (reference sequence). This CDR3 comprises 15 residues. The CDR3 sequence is CASSSGTSGLNEQFF. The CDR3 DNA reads TGTGCCAGCAGCTCCGGGACTAGCGGGCTCAATGAGCAGTTCTTC.

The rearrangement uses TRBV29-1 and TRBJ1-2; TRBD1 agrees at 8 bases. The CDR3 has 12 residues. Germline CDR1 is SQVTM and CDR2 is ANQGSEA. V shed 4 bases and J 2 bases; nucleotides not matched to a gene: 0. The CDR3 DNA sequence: TGCAGCGTTGGACAGGGGAACTATGGCTACACCTTC. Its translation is CSVGQGNYGYTF.

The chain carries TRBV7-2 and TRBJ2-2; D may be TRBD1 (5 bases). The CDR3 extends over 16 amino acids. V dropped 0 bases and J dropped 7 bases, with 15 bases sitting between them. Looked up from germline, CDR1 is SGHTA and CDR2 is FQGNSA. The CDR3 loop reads CASSLAGAPRNGELFF. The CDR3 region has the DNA TGTGCCAGCAGCTTAGCAGGGGCCCCTCGTAACGGGGAGCTGTTTTTT.

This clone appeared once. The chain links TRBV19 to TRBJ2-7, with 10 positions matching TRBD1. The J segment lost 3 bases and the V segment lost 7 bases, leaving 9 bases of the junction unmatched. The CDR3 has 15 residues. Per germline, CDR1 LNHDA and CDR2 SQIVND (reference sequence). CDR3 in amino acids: CASTRTGGGDYEQYF. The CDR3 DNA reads TGTGCCAGTACCCGGACAGGGGGTGGGGACTACGAGCAGTACTTC.

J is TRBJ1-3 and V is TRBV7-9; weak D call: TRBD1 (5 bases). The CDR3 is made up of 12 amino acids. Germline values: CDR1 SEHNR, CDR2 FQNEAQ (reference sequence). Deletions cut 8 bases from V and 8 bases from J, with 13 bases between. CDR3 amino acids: CASRRVQDTIYF. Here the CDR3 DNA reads TGTGCCAGCCGCAGGGTACAGGACACCATATATTTT.

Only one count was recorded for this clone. In nucleotides, the CDR3 is TGTGCCAGCAGCCCCAGGGCCTTCTACGAGCAGTACTTC. It encodes CASSPRAFYEQYF. The chain is built from TRBV7-2 and TRBJ2-7; D is possibly TRBD1 (5 bases). V was shortened by 5 bases and J by 3 bases, with 11 bases between the two germline ends. Germline loops: CDR1 SGHTA, CDR2 FQGNSA. The CDR3 totals 13 residues.

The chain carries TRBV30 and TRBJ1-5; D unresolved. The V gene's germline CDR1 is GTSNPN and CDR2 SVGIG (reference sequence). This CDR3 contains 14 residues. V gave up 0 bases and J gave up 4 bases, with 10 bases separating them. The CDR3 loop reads CAWSVSLRNQPQHF. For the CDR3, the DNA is TGTGCCTGGAGTGTATCATTAAGGAATCAGCCCCAGCATTTT.

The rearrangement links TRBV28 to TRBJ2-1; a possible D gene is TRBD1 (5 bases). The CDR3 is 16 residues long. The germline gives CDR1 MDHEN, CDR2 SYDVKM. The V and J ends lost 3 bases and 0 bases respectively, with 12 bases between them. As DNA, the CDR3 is TGTGCCAGCAGTTTCGCAGGGTCCAGCTCCTACAATGAGCAGTTCTTC. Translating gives CASSFAGSSSYNEQFF.

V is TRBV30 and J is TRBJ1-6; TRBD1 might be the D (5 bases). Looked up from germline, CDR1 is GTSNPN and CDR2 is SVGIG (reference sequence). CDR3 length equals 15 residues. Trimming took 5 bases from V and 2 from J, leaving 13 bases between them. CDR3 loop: CAWSKGATYNSPLHF. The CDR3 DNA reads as TGTGCCTGGTCCAAAGGGGCCACCTATAATTCACCCCTCCACTTT.

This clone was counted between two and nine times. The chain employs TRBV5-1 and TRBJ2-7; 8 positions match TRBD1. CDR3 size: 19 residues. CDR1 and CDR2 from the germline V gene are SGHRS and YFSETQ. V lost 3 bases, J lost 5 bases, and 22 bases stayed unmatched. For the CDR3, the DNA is TGCGCCAGCAGCTCCGGTTATGCTTCCGGGACAGGAAGGTCCAACGAGCAGTACTTC. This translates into CASSSGYASGTGRSNEQYF.

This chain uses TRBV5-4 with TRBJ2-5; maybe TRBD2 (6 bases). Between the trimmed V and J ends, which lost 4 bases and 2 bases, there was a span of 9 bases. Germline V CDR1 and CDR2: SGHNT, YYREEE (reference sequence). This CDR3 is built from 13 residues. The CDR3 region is CASSRDFQETQYF. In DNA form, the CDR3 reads TGTGCCAGCAGCCGGGACTTTCAAGAGACCCAGTACTTC.

The CDR3 bases are TGTGCCAGCAGCTCGCGGGACAGCTCTGGGGCCAACGTCCTGACTTTC. This gives the protein CASSSRDSSGANVLTF. This chain joins TRBV5-6 and TRBJ2-6; a possible D gene is TRBD1 (7 bases). CDR1 SGHDT and CDR2 YYEEEE come from the germline V gene. V shed 3 bases and J shed 0 bases, with 10 bases lying between them. The CDR3 has 16 residues.

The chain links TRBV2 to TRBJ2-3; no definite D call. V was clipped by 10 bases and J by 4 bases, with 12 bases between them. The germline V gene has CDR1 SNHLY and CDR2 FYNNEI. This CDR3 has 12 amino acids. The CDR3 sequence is CAINRAADTQYF. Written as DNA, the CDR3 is TGTGCCATCAACCGGGCGGCAGATACGCAGTATTTT.

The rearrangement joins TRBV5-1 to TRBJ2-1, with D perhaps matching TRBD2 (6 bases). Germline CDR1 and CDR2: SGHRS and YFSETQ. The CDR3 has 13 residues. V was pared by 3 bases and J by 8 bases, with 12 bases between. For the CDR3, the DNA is TGCGCCAGCAGCTGGACGGGGGAATATGAGCAGTTCTTC. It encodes CASSWTGEYEQFF.